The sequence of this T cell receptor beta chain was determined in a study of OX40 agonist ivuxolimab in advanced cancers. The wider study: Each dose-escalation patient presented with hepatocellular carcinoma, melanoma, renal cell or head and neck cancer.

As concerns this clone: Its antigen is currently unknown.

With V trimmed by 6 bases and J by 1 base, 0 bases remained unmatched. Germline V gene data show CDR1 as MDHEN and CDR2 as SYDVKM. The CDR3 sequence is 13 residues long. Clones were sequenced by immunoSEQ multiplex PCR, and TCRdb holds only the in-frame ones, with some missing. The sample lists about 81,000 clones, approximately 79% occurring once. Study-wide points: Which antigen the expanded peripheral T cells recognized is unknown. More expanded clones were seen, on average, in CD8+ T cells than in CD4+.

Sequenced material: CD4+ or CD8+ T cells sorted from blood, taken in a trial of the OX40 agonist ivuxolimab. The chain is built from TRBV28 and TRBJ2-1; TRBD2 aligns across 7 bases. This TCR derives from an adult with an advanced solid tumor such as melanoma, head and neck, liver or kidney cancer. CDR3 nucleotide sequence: TGTGCCAGCAGGGGGGGGTCCTACAATGAGCAGTTCTTC. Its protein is CASRGGSYNEQFF.